The 32 T cell receptor beta chains given below trace back to one sample, sequenced in a study of blood T cells in healthy people across ages. PCR was performed a second time for about 7 to 11 cycles using a sample-barcoded 5' primer and a J-beta primer mix. In TCRdb, the 5' RACE reads were re-called with MiXCR into one record per CDR3 protein. This table holds around 790,000 distinct CDR3 sequences, around 42% found once. Sequenced material: blood. The receptor source for this set is a man between 60 and 75 years old in good health.

This clonotype was observed a few times. V and J are TRBV24-1 and TRBJ2-5; TRBD1 matches 7 bases. Germline V CDR1 and CDR2: KGHDR, SFDVKD. This CDR3 region has 13 residues. Trimming removed 9 bases from V and 3 bases from J; junction bases left unmatched: 6. CDR3 protein: CATGLTGEETQYF. CDR3 DNA: TGTGCCACCGGCCTCACAGGGGAAGAGACCCAGTACTTC.

This sequence joins TRBV20-1 and TRBJ2-3; the D gene is possibly TRBD2 (7 bases). This CDR3 is built from 15 residues. The V gene lost 0 bases and the J gene lost 5 bases, with 15 bases spanning the gap. Germline CDR1 DFQATT, CDR2 SNEGSKA (reference sequence). The CDR3 sequence is CSARDERGGRDTQYF. The CDR3 nucleotides are TGCAGTGCTAGAGATGAGAGGGGGGGAAGAGATACGCAGTATTTT.

The V call is TRBV9, the J call TRBJ2-1, with a possible D match to TRBD2 (6 bases). This CDR3 is built from 13 residues. Germline loops: CDR1 SGDLS, CDR2 YYNGEE. Deletions cut 7 bases from V and 0 bases from J, with 8 bases between. The CDR3 spells CASGGNSYNEQFF. DNA of the CDR3: TGTGCCAGCGGGGGGAACTCCTACAATGAGCAGTTCTTC.

This clonotype has more than one count but fewer than ten. The V and J genes are TRBV5-1 and TRBJ1-2; TRBD1 agrees at 9 bases. The CDR3 runs to 14 residues. The germline gives CDR1 SGHRS, CDR2 YFSETQ. J lost 2 bases, V lost 4 bases, and 3 bases had no gene match. The CDR3 sequence: CASSRTGENYGYTF. DNA for the CDR3: TGCGCCAGCAGCCGGACAGGGGAAAACTATGGCTACACCTTC.

This sequence joins TRBV7-2 and TRBJ1-5; D is perhaps TRBD1 (5 bases). The CDR3 loop spans 16 amino acids. CDR1 is SGHTA, CDR2 FQGNSA, per germline. V dropped 5 bases and J dropped 3 bases, with 17 bases sitting between them. CDR3 nucleotide sequence: TGTGCCAGCAGCGTTAGACCTCAGGGATACAATCAGCCCCAGCATTTT. Translated: CASSVRPQGYNQPQHF.

The J gene is TRBJ2-3, the V gene TRBV7-2; 14 bases agree with TRBD2. Germline trimming cut 4 bases from V and 5 bases from J; bases unmatched to any gene: 5. CDR3 length: 16 amino acids. Germline-derived CDR1 and CDR2 are SGHTA and FQGNSA. DNA of the CDR3: TGTGCCAGCAGCTCGAGAGGACTAGCGGGGGGAGATACGCAGTATTTT. Translating it yields CASSSRGLAGGDTQYF. The complete variable domain, with remaining parts taken from reference TRBV7-2 and TRBJ2-3, reads GAGVSQSPSNKVTEKGKDVELRCDPISGHTALYWYRQSLGQGLEFLIYFQGNSAPDKSGLPSDRFSAERTGGSVSTLTIQRTQQEDSAVYLCASSSRGLAGGDTQYFGPGTRLTVL.

The chain recombines TRBV15 with TRBJ2-5; TRBD1 aligns across 10 bases. The last part of the DNA fits TRBJ2-7 better; the J call may be wrong. The length of the CDR3 is 15 residues. Germline CDR1 LNHNV, CDR2 YYDKDF (reference sequence). The chain's CDR3 is CATSPGTGENYEQYF. In nucleotides, the CDR3 is TGTGCCACCAGTCCCGGGACAGGGGAAAACTACGAGCAGTACTTC.

The chain employs TRBV5-1 and TRBJ2-7; 8 bases align to TRBD2. V was clipped by 3 bases and J by 7 bases; unmatched bases: 9. Germline V CDR1 and CDR2: SGHRS, YFSETQ. CDR3 size: 14 residues. The CDR3 protein is CASSSAGGAREQYF. CDR3 nucleotides: TGCGCCAGCAGCTCGGCCGGGGGGGCGCGAGAGCAGTACTTC.

This clonotype has only a few counts. The gene calls are TRBV27 and TRBJ2-6; the match to TRBD1 covers 9 bases. CDR1 is MNHEY, CDR2 SMNVEV, per germline (reference sequence). This CDR3 is built from 19 residues. The trim removed 5 bases at V and 3 bases at J, leaving 14 bases unmatched. The CDR3: CASSPGPGQGGFGANVLTF. Written as DNA, the CDR3 is TGTGCCAGCAGTCCCGGACCGGGACAGGGTGGGTTTGGGGCCAACGTCCTGACTTTC.

This chain joins TRBV20-1 and TRBJ1-1, with D perhaps matching TRBD1 (5 bases). The length of the CDR3 is 15 residues. From germline, CDR1 is DFQATT and CDR2 SNEGSKA (reference sequence). CDR3 in amino acids: CGARDIGQGNTEAFF. In DNA, the CDR3 is TGCGGCGCTAGAGATATCGGGCAGGGGAACACTGAAGCTTTCTTT.

This clonotype was seen more than once but under ten times. The V gene is TRBV3-1, the J gene TRBJ2-5, with D perhaps matching TRBD1 or TRBD2 (5 bases each). Germline lookup yields CDR1 LGHDT and CDR2 YNNKEL (reference sequence). The CDR3 is made up of 15 amino acids. Trimming shortened V by 4 bases and J by 2 bases, and 14 bases separated the two germline ends. CDR3: CASSLAGTRQETQYF. The CDR3 nucleotides read TGTGCCAGCAGCCTGGCTGGGACCAGGCAAGAGACCCAGTACTTC.

The genes are TRBV5-6 and TRBJ2-5; weak D call: TRBD1 (6 bases). The tail of the sequence fits TRBJ2-7 better, so the J call may be wrong. This CDR3 has 13 residues. CDR1 is SGHDT and CDR2 is YYEEEE in the germline V gene. CDR3 amino acids: CASRRATGPEQYF. The CDR3 DNA follows: TGTGCCAGCAGGCGGGCCACAGGGCCCGAGCAGTACTTC.

This clonotype was found a few times. J is TRBJ2-5 and V is TRBV9; the D is unclear. CDR1 is SGDLS and CDR2 is YYNGEE in the germline V gene. This CDR3 region has 15 residues. Between the trimmed V and J ends, which lost 0 bases and 1 base, there was a span of 10 bases. CDR3 DNA: TGTGCCAGCAGCGTAGCGGGCTGGGGCCAAGAGACCCAGTACTTC. It codes for CASSVAGWGQETQYF.

CDR3 sequence: CSAKKAQEANSPLHF. Here the CDR3 DNA reads TGCAGTGCTAAGAAGGCGCAGGAAGCGAATTCACCCCTCCACTTT. V and J are TRBV20-1 and TRBJ1-6; D not resolved. In germline, CDR1 is DFQATT, CDR2 SNEGSKA (reference sequence). Between the trimmed V and J ends, which lost 4 bases and 7 bases, there was a span of 17 bases. The CDR3 is 15 amino acids.

This rearrangement joins TRBV27 to TRBJ2-7; D perhaps matches TRBD1 (5 bases). V lost 8 bases and J 3 bases, leaving 14 bases between the germline ends. Germline V gives CDR1 MNHEY, CDR2 SMNVEV (reference sequence). The CDR3 spans 13 residues. The CDR3 region is CASGLRGRYEQYF. For the CDR3, the DNA is TGTGCCAGCGGTCTAAGGGGTCGCTACGAGCAGTACTTC.

This chain links TRBV5-1 with TRBJ2-7; 7 bases align to TRBD1. The junction had 7 bases not matched to a gene; V was cut back by 2 bases and J by 5 bases. The CDR3 extends over 14 amino acids. CDR1 and CDR2 from the germline V gene are SGHRS and YFSETQ. CDR3 in amino acids: CASSFGRGIDEQYF. Written as DNA, the CDR3 is TGCGCCAGCAGCTTCGGCAGGGGGATCGACGAGCAGTACTTC.

The genes are TRBV29-1 and TRBJ2-5; the D is unclear. V lost 4 bases and J 14 bases, leaving 20 bases between the germline ends. The length of the CDR3 is 12 residues. Germline assignment: CDR1 SQVTM and CDR2 ANQGSEA. CDR3 protein: CSVALDAYEHYF. In DNA, the CDR3 is TGCAGCGTTGCTCTAGACGCCTACGAGCACTACTTC.

CDR3 in amino acids: CAISARTGRFETQYF. The CDR3 DNA is TGTGCCATCAGTGCCCGGACAGGGAGATTCGAGACCCAGTACTTC. The chain links TRBV10-3 to TRBJ2-5, with TRBD1 matching 8 bases. The CDR3 contains 15 residues. J gave up 5 bases and V 4 bases, and 9 bases lay outside the gene matches. CDR1 and CDR2 from the germline V gene are ENHRY and SYGVKD.

This clonotype was seen ten or more times. The V and J genes are TRBV3-1 and TRBJ2-7, with no clear D. CDR1 is LGHDT and CDR2 is YNNKEL in the germline V gene (reference sequence). CDR3 length: 14 residues. V lost 0 bases and J lost 3, with 9 bases in between. The CDR3 sequence is CASSQEGQFYEQYF. The CDR3 DNA reads TGTGCCAGCAGCCAAGAGGGTCAGTTCTACGAGCAGTACTTC.

The V call is TRBV5-1, the J call TRBJ2-2; the D gene is possibly TRBD2 (5 bases). Germline V lookup: CDR1 SGHRS, CDR2 YFSETQ. CDR3 size: 15 residues. V was clipped by 4 bases and J by 3 bases, with 13 bases between them. The CDR3: CASSPTTSYTGELFF. In nucleotides, the CDR3 is TGCGCCAGCAGCCCGACTACCTCCTACACCGGGGAGCTGTTTTTT.

The V and J genes are TRBV5-6 and TRBJ2-3; 7 nucleotides line up with TRBD1. The length of the CDR3 is 16 residues. Germline V lookup: CDR1 SGHDT, CDR2 YYEEEE. Unmatched junction bases numbered 10, after V lost 4 bases and J lost 2 bases. Here the CDR3 reads CASSHRTGSFTDTQYF. CDR3 sequence (DNA): TGTGCCAGCAGCCACCGGACAGGCTCCTTCACAGATACGCAGTATTTT.

Notes on this clonotype: This sequence may be a read error, since a much larger clone differs from it by one base. The CDR3 sequence is CATGGGENILYF. CDR3 nucleotides: TGTGCCACCGGGGGAGGGGAGAACATTCTGTACTTC. The genes are TRBV15 and TRBJ2-4; TRBD2 aligns across 7 bases. CDR3 size: 12 residues. Germline loops: CDR1 LNHNV, CDR2 YYDKDF (reference sequence).

This sequence joins TRBV5-1 and TRBJ2-2; D gene unclear. Germline V gene sequence: CDR1 SGHRS, CDR2 YFSETQ. The CDR3 is 15 amino acids. The V end lost 0 bases, the J end lost 0 bases, and 6 bases lay between the germline ends. In DNA, the CDR3 is TGCGCCAGCAGCTTGGGCTCAGCGAACACCGGGGAGCTGTTTTTT. Translated, it gives CASSLGSANTGELFF.

The CDR3 DNA reads as TGCGCCAGCAGCTTAGTCAGAGGACGGAACACCGGGGAGCTGTTTTTT. This encodes CASSLVRGRNTGELFF. This chain links TRBV5-1 with TRBJ2-2, with no clear D. Per germline, CDR1 SGHRS and CDR2 YFSETQ. V was shortened by 2 bases and J by 1 base, with 12 bases between the two germline ends. The CDR3 has 16 amino acids.

The rearrangement joins TRBV20-1 to TRBJ2-1; TRBD1 might be the D (5 bases). The CDR3 contains 16 residues. The germline V gene has CDR1 DFQATT and CDR2 SNEGSKA (reference sequence). V dropped 5 bases and J dropped 2 bases, with 19 bases sitting between them. This CDR3 is CSAGAYRSMTYNEQFF. CDR3 nucleotides: TGCAGTGCTGGGGCCTATAGGAGCATGACCTACAATGAGCAGTTCTTC.

The gene calls are TRBV19 and TRBJ2-5; 11 positions agree with TRBD1. The J call could be wrong; TRBJ2-7 is a better fit for the DNA end. The germline V gene has CDR1 LNHDA and CDR2 SQIVND (reference sequence). The CDR3 covers 14 residues. CDR3 in amino acids: CASSTGQGGDEQYF. The CDR3 bases are TGTGCCAGTAGTACGGGACAGGGGGGAGACGAGCAGTACTTC.

The chain carries TRBV7-2 and TRBJ2-3; D ambiguous. The germline V gene has CDR1 SGHTA and CDR2 FQGNSA. V lost 5 bases and J lost 1, with 7 bases in between. The CDR3 is 13 residues long. The DNA of the CDR3 is TGTGCCAGCAGCGCGTCTCGCACAGATACGCAGTATTTT. This codes for CASSASRTDTQYF.

This chain links TRBV7-2 with TRBJ1-5, with D uncertain. The CDR3 covers 14 residues. CDR1 and CDR2 from the germline V gene are SGHTA and FQGNSA. Trimming cost V 5 bases and J 7 bases, with 15 bases left between them. The CDR3 loop is CASSATHLGQPQHF. CDR3 DNA: TGTGCCAGCAGCGCTACCCATCTGGGGCAGCCCCAGCATTTT.

CDR3 sequence (DNA): TGCAGTGCTCTACTTTGGACTAGCGGGAGGGGCAATGAGCAGTTCTTC. As protein: CSALLWTSGRGNEQFF. This chain links TRBV20-1 with TRBJ2-1, with 15 bases matching TRBD2. From germline, CDR1 is DFQATT and CDR2 SNEGSKA (reference sequence). Unmatched junction bases numbered 8, after V lost 5 bases and J lost 6 bases. The length of the CDR3 is 16 residues.

The V gene is TRBV6-5, the J gene TRBJ2-1; TRBD2 aligns across 8 bases. V lost 6 bases, J lost 8 bases, and 9 bases stayed unmatched. Per the germline V gene, CDR1 is MNHEY and CDR2 is SVGAGI. CDR3 length: 14 residues. DNA for the CDR3: TGTGCCAGCAGATTCGGGAGGGGGTACGATGAGCAGTTCTTC. Its translation: CASRFGRGYDEQFF.

V gene TRBV20-1 combines with J gene TRBJ1-6, with a weak D call TRBD1 (5 bases). The germline V and J ends were trimmed by 0 bases and 7 bases, with 16 bases remaining between them. Germline lookup yields CDR1 DFQATT and CDR2 SNEGSKA (reference sequence). This CDR3 has 16 amino acids. CDR3 sequence: CSARDLVRGENSPLHF. The CDR3 DNA reads TGCAGTGCTAGAGATCTCGTTCGGGGGGAGAATTCACCCCTCCACTTT.

V is TRBV7-2 and J is TRBJ1-5; D might be TRBD1 (5 bases). The CDR3 runs 14 residues. Germline CDR1 and CDR2: SGHTA and FQGNSA. Trimming pared 1 base from V and 6 bases from J, leaving 10 bases between. The CDR3 DNA follows: TGTGCCAGCAGCTTAGTAGGGGATCCTCAGCCCCAGCATTTT. Encoded protein: CASSLVGDPQPQHF. Full variable domain (rest looked up from reference TRBV7-2 and TRBJ1-5): GAGVSQSPSNKVTEKGKDVELRCDPISGHTALYWYRQSLGQGLEFLIYFQGNSAPDKSGLPSDRFSAERTGGSVSTLTIQRTQQEDSAVYLCASSLVGDPQPQHFGDGTRLSIL.